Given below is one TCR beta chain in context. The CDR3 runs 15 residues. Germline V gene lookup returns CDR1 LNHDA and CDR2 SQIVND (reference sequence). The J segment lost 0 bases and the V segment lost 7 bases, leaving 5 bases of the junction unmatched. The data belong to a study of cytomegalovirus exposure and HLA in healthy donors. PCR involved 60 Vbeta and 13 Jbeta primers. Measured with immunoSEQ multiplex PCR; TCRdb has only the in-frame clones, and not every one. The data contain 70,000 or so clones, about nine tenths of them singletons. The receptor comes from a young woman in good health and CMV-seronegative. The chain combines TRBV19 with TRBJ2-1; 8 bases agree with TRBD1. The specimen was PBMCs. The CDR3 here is CASKRDRYSYNEQFF. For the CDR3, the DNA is TGTGCCAGTAAACGGGACAGGTACTCCTACAATGAGCAGTTCTTC. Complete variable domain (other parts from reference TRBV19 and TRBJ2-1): DGGITQSPKYLFRKEGQNVTLSCEQNLNHDAMYWYRQDPGQGLRLIYYSQIVNDFQKGDIAEGYSVSREKKESFPLTVTSAQKNPTAFYLCASKRDRYSYNEQFFGPGTRLTVL.